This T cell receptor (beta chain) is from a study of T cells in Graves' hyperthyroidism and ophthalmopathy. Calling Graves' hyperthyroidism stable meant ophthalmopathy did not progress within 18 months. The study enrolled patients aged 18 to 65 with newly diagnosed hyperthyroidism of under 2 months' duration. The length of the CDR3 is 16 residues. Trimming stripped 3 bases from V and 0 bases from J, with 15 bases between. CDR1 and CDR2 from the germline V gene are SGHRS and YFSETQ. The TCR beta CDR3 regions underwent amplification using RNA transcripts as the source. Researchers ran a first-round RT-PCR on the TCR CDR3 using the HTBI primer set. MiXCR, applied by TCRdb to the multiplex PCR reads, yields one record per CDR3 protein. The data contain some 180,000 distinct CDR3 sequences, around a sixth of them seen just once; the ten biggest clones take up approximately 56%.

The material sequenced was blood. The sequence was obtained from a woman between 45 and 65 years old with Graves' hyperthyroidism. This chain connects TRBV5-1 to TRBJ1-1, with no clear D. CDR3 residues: CASSSDVSTMNTEAFF. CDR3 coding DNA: TGCGCCAGCAGCTCGGACGTGAGTACAATGAACACTGAAGCTTTCTTT. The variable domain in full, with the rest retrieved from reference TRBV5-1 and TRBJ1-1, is KAGVTQTPRYLIKTRGQQVTLSCSPISGHRSVSWYQQTPGQGLQFLFEYFSETQRNKGNFPGRFSGRQFSNSRSEMNVSTLELGDSALYLCASSSDVSTMNTEAFFGQGTRLTVV.